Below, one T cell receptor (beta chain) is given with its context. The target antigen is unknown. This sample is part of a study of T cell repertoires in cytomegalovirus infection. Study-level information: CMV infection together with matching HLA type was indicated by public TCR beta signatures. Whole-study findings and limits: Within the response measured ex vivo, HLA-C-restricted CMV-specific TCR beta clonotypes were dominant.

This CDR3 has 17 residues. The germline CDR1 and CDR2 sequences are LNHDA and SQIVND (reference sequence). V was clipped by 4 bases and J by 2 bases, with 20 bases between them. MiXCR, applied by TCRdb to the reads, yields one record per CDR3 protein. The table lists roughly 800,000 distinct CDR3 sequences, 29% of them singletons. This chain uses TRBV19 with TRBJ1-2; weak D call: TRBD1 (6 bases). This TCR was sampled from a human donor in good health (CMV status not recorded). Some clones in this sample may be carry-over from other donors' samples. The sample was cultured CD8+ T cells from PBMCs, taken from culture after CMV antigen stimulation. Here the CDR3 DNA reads TGTGCCAGTAGTAAAGGGCAGGGGCTTTCCTCCAACTATGGCTACACCTTC. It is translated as CASSKGQGLSSNYGYTF.